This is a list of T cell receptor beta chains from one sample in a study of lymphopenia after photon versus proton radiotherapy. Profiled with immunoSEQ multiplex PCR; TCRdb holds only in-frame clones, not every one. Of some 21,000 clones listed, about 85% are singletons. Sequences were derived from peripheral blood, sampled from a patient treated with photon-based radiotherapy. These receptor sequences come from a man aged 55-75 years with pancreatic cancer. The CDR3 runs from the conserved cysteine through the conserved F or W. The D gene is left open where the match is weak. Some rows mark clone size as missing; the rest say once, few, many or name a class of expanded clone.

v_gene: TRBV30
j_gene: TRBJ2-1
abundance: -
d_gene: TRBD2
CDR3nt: TGTGCCTGGAGTGACCTTCTTCTAGCGGGGGGCTTCAATGAGCAGTTCTTC
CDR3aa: CAWSDLLLAGGFNEQFF

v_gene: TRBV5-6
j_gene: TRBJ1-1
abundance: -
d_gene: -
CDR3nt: TGTGCCAGCAGCTTGGTGTCCTTCGGGGACACTGAAGCTTTCTTT
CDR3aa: CASSLVSFGDTEAFF

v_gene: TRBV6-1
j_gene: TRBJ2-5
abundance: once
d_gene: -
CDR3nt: TGTGCCAGCAAGGGGGGGGGAGAGACCCAGTACTTC
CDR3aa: CASKGGGETQYF

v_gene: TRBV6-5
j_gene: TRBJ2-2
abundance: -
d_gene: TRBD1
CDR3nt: TGTGCCAGCAGTTACGGGCGACAGGGGGCCGGGGAGCTGTTTTTT
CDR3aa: CASSYGRQGAGELFF

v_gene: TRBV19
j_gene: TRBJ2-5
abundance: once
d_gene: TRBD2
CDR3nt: TGTGCCAGTACCAATCGGGGGGGAGGCGAGACCCAGTACTTC
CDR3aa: CASTNRGGGETQYF

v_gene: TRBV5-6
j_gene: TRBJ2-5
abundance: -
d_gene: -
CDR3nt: TGTGCCAGCAGCTTGGAAGGACGGGTTCAAGAGACCCAGTACTTC
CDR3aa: CASSLEGRVQETQYF

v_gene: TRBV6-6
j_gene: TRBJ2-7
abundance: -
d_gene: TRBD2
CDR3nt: TGTGCCAGCAGTCTAGCGGGAGGGGACTACGAGCAGTACTTC
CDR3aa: CASSLAGGDYEQYF

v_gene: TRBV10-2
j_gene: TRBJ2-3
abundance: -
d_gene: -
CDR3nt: TGCGCCAGCAGTGTTGGGAGTGTCATAGATACGCAGTATTTT
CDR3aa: CASSVGSVIDTQYF

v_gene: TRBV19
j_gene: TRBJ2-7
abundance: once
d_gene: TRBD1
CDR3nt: TGTGCCAGTAGTATTGGACAGGGCCCACCCTACGAGCAGTACTTC
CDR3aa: CASSIGQGPPYEQYF

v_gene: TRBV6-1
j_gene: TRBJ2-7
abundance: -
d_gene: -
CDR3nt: TGTGCCAGCAGTGACGAGGGACCATCCTACGAGCAGTACTTC
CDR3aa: CASSDEGPSYEQYF

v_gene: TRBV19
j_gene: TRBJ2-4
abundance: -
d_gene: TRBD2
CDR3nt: TGTGCCAGTAGTACCGGACTAGCGGGGGGGAATAGAAACATTCAGTACTTC
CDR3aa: CASSTGLAGGNRNIQYF

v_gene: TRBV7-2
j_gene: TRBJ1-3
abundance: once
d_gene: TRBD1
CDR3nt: TGTGCCAGCAGCCCCGACAGGGATGGAAACACCATATATTTT
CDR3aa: CASSPDRDGNTIYF

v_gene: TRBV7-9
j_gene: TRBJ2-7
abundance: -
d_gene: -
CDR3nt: TGTGCCAGCAGCAAGGATCTTAACGGCTACGAGCAGTACTTC
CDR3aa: CASSKDLNGYEQYF

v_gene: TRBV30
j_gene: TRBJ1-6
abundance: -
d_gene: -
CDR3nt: TGTGCCTACACGGACAGCGGATCCTATAATTCACCCCTCCACTTT
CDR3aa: CAYTDSGSYNSPLHF

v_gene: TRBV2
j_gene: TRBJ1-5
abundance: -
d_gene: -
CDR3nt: TGTGCCAGCAGTGGGGGGTCGGGGAATAGCAATCAGCCCCAGCATTTT
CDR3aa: CASSGGSGNSNQPQHF

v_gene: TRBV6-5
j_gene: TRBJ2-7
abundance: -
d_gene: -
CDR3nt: TGTGCCAGCAGTTACTCGCCAGGGGCGGTGCACGAGCAGTACTTC
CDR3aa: CASSYSPGAVHEQYF

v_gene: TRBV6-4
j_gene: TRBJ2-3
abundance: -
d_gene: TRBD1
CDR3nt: TGTGCCAGCAGTGACCCTGGACAGGGGGCCACAGATACGCAGTATTTT
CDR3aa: CASSDPGQGATDTQYF

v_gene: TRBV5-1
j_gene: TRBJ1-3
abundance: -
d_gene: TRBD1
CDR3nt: TGCGCCAGCAGCTTGTTTGGACAGGCCTCCTCTGGAAACACCATATATTTT
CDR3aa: CASSLFGQASSGNTIYF

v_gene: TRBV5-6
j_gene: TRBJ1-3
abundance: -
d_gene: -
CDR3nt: TGTGCCAGCAGCAGCAGGCACAGCTTCTCTGGAAACACCATATATTTT
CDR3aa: CASSSRHSFSGNTIYF

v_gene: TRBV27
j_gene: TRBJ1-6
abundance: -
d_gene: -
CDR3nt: TGTGCCAGCAGTCCGAACGCCCGACAAGGGGGTCTTAATTCACCCCTCCACTTT
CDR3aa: CASSPNARQGGLNSPLHF

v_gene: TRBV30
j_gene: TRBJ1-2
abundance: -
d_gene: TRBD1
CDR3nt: TGTGCCTGGAGTGAGACAGGGGACAACTATGGCTACACCTTC
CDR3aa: CAWSETGDNYGYTF

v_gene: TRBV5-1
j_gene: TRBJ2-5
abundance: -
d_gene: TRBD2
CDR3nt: TGCGCCAGCAGCTTGGTACTAGCGGGCCAAGAGACCCAGTACTTC
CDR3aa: CASSLVLAGQETQYF

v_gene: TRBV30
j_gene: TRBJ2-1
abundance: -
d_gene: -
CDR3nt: TGTGCCTGGAGTAGGGACATTTCCTACAATGAGCAGTTCTTC
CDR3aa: CAWSRDISYNEQFF

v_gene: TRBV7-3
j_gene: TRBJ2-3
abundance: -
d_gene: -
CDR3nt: TGTGCCAGCACTTACCGGACACCAACCACAGATACGCAGTATTTT
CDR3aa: CASTYRTPTTDTQYF

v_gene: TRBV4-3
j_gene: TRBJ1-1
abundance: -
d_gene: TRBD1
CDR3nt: TGCGCCAGCAGCCTACAGGGGACATCCACTGAAGCTTTCTTT
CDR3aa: CASSLQGTSTEAFF

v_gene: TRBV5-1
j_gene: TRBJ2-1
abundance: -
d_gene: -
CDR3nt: TGCGCCAGCAGCTGGCCCAGGAGCTCCTACAATGAGCAGTTCTTC
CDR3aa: CASSWPRSSYNEQFF

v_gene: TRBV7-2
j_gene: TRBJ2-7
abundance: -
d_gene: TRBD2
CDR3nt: TGTGCCAGCAGCTCCCCATGGGGACTAGCGGGGGTTTCCTACGAGCAGTACTTC
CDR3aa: CASSSPWGLAGVSYEQYF

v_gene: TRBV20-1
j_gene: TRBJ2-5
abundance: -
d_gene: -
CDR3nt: TGCAGTCTAGTGGCTTTAGAGACCCAGTACTTC
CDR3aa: CSLVALETQYF

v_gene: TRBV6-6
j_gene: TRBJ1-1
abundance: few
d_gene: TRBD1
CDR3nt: TGTGCCAGCAGCGGGACAGTTTCGGCTTTCTTT
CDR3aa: CASSGTVSAFF

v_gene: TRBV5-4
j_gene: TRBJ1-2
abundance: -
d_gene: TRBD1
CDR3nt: TGTGCCAGCAGCTTGGTAGCGGACAGGGGTAATGGCTACACCTTC
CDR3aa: CASSLVADRGNGYTF

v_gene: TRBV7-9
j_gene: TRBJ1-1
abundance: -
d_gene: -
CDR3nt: TGTGCCAGCAGCCCCCCTGATCGAGGGTCCACTGAAGCTTTCTTT
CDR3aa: CASSPPDRGSTEAFF

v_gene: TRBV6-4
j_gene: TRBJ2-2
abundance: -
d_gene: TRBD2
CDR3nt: TGTGTCAGCAGTGACAGCGGGGAGAACACCGGGGAGCTGTTTTTT
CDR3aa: CVSSDSGENTGELFF

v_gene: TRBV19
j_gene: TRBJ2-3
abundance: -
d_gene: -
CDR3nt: TGTGCCAGTAGTATAGTCGTCGGTAATACGCAGTATTTT
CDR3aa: CASSIVVGNTQYF

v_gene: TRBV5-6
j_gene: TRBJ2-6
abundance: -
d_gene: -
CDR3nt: TGTGCCAGCAGCTTTTTGGGGACTGGGGCCAACGTCCTGACTTTC
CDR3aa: CASSFLGTGANVLTF

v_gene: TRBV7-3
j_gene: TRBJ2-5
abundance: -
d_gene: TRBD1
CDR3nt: TGTGCCAGCAGCCCCGGGGACAGGGGGTCGCAAGAGACCCAGTACTTC
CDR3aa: CASSPGDRGSQETQYF

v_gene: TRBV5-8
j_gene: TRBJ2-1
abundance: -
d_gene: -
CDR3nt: TGTGCCAGCAGCCGAAGGGATGGGGGCTACAATGAGCAGTTCTTC
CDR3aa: CASSRRDGGYNEQFF

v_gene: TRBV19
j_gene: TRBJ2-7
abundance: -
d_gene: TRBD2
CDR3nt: TGTGCCAGTAGTATGGGACTAGCGGGGGGCCTAAGCTCCTACGAGCAGTACTTC
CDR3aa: CASSMGLAGGLSSYEQYF

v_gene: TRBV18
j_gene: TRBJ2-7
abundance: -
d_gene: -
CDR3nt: TGTGCCAGCTCACTTTATGGGAACGGTCGCGAGCAGTACTTC
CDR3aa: CASSLYGNGREQYF

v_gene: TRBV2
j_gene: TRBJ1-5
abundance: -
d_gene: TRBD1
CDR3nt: TGTGCCAGCAGTGGGGACAGGGGGTATCAGCCCCAGCATTTT
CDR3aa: CASSGDRGYQPQHF

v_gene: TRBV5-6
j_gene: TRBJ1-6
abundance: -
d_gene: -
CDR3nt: TGTGCCAGCATGCCTTGGAGTTGGGATTCACCCCTCCACTTT
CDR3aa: CASMPWSWDSPLHF

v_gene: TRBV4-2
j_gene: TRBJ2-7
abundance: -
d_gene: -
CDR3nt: TGTGCCAGCAGCCAAGGGTATGGGGGCGACGAGCAGTACTTC
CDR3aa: CASSQGYGGDEQYF

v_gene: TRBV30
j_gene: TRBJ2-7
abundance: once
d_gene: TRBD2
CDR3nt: TGTGCCTGGAGCCTGACTAGCGGGGGTTACGAGCAGTACTTC
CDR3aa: CAWSLTSGGYEQYF

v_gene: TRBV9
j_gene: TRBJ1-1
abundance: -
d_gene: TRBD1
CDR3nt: TGTGCCAGCAGCGAGGTTTTAGGACAGGTGAACACTGAAGCTTTCTTT
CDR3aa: CASSEVLGQVNTEAFF

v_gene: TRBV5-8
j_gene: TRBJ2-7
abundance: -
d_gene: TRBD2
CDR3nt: TGTGCCAGCAGCTTGGGGGGCGGGCGAACCGGGACTAGCGCTTACGAGCAGTACTTC
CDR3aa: CASSLGGGRTGTSAYEQYF

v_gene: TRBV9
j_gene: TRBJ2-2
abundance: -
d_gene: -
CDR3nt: TGTGCCAGCAGCGCGCCCCTCGGGGGCGTCGGGGAGCTGTTTTTT
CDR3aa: CASSAPLGGVGELFF

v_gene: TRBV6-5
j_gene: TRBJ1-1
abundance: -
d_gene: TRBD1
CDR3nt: TGTGCCAGCAGTTTGCGGACAGGGACGGCTTTCTTT
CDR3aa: CASSLRTGTAFF

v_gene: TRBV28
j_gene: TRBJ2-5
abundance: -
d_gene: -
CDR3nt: TGTGCCAGCGGACAGACAGTACAAGAGACCCAGTACTTC
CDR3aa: CASGQTVQETQYF

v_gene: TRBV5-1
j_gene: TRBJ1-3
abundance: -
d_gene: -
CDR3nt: TGCGCCAGCAGCTTTGGGGACGCCGGCTCTGGAAACACCATATATTTT
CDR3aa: CASSFGDAGSGNTIYF

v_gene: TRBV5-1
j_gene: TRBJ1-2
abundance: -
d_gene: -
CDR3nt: TGCGCCAGCAGCTTGGACAGGGATGGCTACACCTTC
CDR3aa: CASSLDRDGYTF

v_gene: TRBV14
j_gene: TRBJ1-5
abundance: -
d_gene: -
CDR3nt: TGTGCCAGCAGCCAAGATAGGTCGCGAAATCAGCCCCAGCATTTT
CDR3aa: CASSQDRSRNQPQHF

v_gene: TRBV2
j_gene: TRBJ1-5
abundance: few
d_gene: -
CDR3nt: TGTGCCAGCAGCCCCAACTATAGCAATCAGCCCCAGCATTTT
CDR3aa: CASSPNYSNQPQHF

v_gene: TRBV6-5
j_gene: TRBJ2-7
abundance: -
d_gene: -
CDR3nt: TGTGCCAGCAGTTACCCCTACGAGCAGTACTTC
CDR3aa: CASSYPYEQYF

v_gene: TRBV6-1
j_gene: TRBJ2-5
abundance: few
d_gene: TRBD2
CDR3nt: TGTGCCAGCAGTGAACTAGCGGGGGGCCAAGAGACCCAGTACTTC
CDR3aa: CASSELAGGQETQYF

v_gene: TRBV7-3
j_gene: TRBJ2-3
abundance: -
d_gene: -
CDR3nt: TGTGCCAGCACCCCCGGCCCGGGGCCCGTACATACGCAGTATTTT
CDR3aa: CASTPGPGPVHTQYF

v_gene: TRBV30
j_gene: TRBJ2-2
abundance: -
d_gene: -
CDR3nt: TGTGCCTGGAGGTGGACAGCCGGGGAGCTGTTTTTT
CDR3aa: CAWRWTAGELFF

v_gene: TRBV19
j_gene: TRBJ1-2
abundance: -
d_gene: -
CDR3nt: TGTGCCAGTAGTATAGTCTCTAACTATGGCTACACCTTC
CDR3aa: CASSIVSNYGYTF

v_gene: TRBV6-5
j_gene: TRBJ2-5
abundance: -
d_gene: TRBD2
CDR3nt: TGTGCCAGCAGCTTTAGCGGGGGGGCCATAGAGACCCAGTACTTC
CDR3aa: CASSFSGGAIETQYF

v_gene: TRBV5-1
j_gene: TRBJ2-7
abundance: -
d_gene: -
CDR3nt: TGCGCCAGCAGCTGGGACGGCTACGAGCAGTACTTC
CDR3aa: CASSWDGYEQYF

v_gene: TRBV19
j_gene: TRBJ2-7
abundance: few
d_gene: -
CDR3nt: TGTGCCAGTAGTACCCGCGCTGCAAGCATCTACGAGCAGTACTTC
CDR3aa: CASSTRAASIYEQYF

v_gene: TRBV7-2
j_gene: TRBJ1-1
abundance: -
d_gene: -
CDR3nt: TGTGCCAGCAACATTGACAGTACCGCTGAAGCTTTCTTT
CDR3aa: CASNIDSTAEAFF